The T cell receptor (beta chain) under discussion was sequenced for a study of regulatory T cells in long-lasting Graves disease. Background on the study: Graves' patients with a new diagnosis had received antithyroid drugs under 3 months.

Notes on this clonotype: Its specificity is not known.

Researchers made TCR beta libraries by using iRepertoire HTBI primers and running Arm-PCR on CDR3 regions. TCRdb re-analysed the multiplex PCR reads in MiXCR, keeping a single row per CDR3 protein. The table records over 300,000 distinct CDR3 sequences, roughly 15% of them present only once. Study results and caveats: Newly diagnosed disease favored TRBV20-1 and TRBJ2-1 over persistent disease.

The time point denotes: newly diagnosed GD, antithyroid drugs for less than 3 months. RNA extracted from PBMCs served as the sequencing template. The CDR3 has 16 residues. V was cut by 1 base and J by 3 bases, with 14 bases left in between. CDR1 is SGDLS, CDR2 YYNGEE, per germline. The V and J genes are TRBV9 and TRBJ2-1; possibly TRBD2 for D (5 bases). The sequences come from peripheral blood mononuclear cells (PBMCs), collected at new diagnosis, from a patient treated with antithyroid drugs. The clonotype originates from a female donor with Graves disease. CDR3 DNA: TGTGCCAGCAGCGTATCTGGAGGAGTGGGCTACAATGAGCAGTTCTTC. Protein sequence: CASSVSGGVGYNEQFF.